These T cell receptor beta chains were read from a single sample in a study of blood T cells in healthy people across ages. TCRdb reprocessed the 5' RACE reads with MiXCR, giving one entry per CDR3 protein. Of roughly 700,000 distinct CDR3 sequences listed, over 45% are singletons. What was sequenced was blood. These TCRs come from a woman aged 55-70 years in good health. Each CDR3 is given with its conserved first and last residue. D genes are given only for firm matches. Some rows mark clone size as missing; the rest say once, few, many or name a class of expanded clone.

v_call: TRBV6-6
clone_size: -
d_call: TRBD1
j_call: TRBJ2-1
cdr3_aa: CASSSPGQGRHNEQFF
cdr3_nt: TGTGCCAGCAGTTCGCCGGGACAGGGACGTCACAATGAGCAGTTCTTC

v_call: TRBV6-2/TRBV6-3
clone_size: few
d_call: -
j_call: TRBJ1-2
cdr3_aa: CASRPRTSTGYTF
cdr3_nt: TGTGCCAGCAGACCCCGGACTTCGACTGGCTACACCTTC

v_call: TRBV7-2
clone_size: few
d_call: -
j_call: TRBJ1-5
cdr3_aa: CASSPQGSSNQPQHF
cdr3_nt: TGTGCCAGCAGCCCCCAGGGCAGCTCAAATCAGCCCCAGCATTTT

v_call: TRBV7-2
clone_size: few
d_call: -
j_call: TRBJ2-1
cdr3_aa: CASSLAVSRNNEQFF
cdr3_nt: TGTGCCAGCAGCTTAGCCGTTTCCAGGAACAATGAGCAGTTCTTC

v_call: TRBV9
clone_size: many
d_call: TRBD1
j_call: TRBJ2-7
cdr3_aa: CASSRGQGSAPQAYEQYF
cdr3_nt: TGTGCCAGCAGCAGAGGACAGGGGAGCGCCCCTCAGGCCTACGAGCAGTACTTC

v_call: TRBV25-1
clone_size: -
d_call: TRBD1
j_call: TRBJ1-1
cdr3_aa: CASSESGGTGWNTEAFF
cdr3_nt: TGTGCCAGCAGTGAAAGCGGAGGGACAGGATGGAACACTGAAGCTTTCTTT

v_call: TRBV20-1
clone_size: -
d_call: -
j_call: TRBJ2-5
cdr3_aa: CSARGKYQETQYF
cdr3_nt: TGCAGTGCGAGGGGAAAGTACCAAGAGACCCAGTACTTC

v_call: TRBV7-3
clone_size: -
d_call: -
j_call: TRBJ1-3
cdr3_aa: CASSPSRDRSTTSNSGNTIYF
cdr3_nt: TGTGCCAGCAGCCCCAGCCGGGACCGCAGCACTACGTCGAACTCTGGAAACACCATATATTTT

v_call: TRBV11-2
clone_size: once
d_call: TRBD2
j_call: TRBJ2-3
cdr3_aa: CASSWVRLAGGFPPDTQYF
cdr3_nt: TGTGCCAGCAGCTGGGTGAGGTTAGCGGGAGGGTTTCCCCCAGATACGCAGTATTTT

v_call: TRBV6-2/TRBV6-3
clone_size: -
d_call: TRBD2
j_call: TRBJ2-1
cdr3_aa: CATLAGGIGGEQFF
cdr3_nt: TGTGCCACCCTAGCGGGAGGAATAGGAGGTGAGCAGTTCTTC

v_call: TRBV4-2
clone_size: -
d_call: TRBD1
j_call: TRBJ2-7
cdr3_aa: CASSQRTGEYEQYF
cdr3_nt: TGTGCCAGCAGCCAACGTACAGGGGAATACGAGCAGTACTTC

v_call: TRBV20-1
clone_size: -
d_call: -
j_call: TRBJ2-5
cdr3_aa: CGGRPPNLGQETQYF
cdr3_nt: TGCGGTGGTAGGCCGCCCAATTTGGGCCAAGAGACCCAGTACTTC

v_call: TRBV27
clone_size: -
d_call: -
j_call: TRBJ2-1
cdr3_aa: CASSSLKSSLFVQFF
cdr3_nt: TGTGCCAGCAGTTCTCTAAAAAGCTCCCTTTTTGTGCAGTTCTTC

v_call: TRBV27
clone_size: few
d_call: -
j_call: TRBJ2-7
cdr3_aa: CASSLSKGTNYYEQYF
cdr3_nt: TGTGCCAGCAGTTTATCGAAGGGGACCAACTACTACGAGCAGTACTTC

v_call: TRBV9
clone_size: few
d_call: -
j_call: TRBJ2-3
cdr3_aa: CASSVDPLATDTQYF
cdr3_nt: TGTGCCAGCAGCGTAGATCCCCTAGCCACAGATACGCAGTATTTT

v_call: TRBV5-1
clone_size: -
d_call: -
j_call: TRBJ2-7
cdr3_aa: CASSLTAGISYEQYF
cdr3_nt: TGCGCCAGCAGCTTGACTGCGGGGATCTCCTACGAGCAGTACTTC

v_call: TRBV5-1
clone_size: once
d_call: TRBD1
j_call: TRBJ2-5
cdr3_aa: CASSKDRALGEQYF
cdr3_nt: TGCGCCAGCAGCAAGGACAGGGCCCTAGGGGAGCAGTACTTC

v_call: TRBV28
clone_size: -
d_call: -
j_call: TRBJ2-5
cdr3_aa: CASSHHGEVTQYF
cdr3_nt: TGTGCCAGCAGTCACCACGGGGAGGTTACCCAGTACTTC

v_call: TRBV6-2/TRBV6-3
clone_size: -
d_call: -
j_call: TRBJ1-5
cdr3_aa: CASSYLFRRGSDSNQPQHF
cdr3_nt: TGTGCCAGCAGTTACTTATTCAGGAGAGGTTCGGATAGCAATCAGCCCCAGCATTTT

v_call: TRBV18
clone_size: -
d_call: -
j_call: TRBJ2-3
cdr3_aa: CASSPIPSGMVGDTQYF
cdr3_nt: TGTGCCAGCTCACCCATCCCATCAGGGATGGTAGGTGATACGCAGTATTTT

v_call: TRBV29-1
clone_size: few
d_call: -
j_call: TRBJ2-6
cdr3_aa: CSVDISGANVLTF
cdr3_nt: TGCAGCGTTGATATATCTGGGGCCAACGTCCTGACTTTC

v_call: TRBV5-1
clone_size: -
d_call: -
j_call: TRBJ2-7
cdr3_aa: CASSYRDTNYEQYF
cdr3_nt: TGCGCCAGCAGCTACCGGGACACTAACTACGAGCAGTACTTC

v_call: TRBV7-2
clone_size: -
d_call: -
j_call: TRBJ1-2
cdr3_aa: CASSLWTAYGYTF
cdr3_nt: TGTGCCAGCAGCCTCTGGACAGCCTATGGCTACACCTTC

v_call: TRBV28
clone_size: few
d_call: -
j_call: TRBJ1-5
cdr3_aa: CASSFMGQTSNQPQHF
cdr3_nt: TGTGCCAGCAGTTTTATGGGACAAACTAGCAATCAGCCCCAGCATTTT

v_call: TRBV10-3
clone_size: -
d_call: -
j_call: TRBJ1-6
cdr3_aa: CAISESEAPLHF
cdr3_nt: TGTGCCATCAGTGAGTCTGAAGCGCCCCTCCACTTT

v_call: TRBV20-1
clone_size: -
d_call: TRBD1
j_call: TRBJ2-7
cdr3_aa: CSAVDRGRDEQYF
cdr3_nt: TGCAGTGCTGTCGACAGGGGCCGGGATGAGCAGTACTTC

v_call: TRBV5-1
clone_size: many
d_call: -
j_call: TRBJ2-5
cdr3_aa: CASSLESGAGETQYF
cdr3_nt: TGCGCCAGCAGCTTGGAGTCTGGGGCGGGGGAGACCCAGTACTTC

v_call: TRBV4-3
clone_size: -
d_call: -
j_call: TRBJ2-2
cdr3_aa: CASSDGTLNTGELFF
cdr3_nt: TGCGCCAGCAGCGACGGGACACTGAACACCGGGGAGCTGTTTTTT

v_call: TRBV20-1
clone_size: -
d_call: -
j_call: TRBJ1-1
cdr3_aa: CSARVSLRGSNTEAFF
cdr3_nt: TGCAGTGCTAGGGTATCGTTGAGGGGTTCGAACACTGAAGCTTTCTTT

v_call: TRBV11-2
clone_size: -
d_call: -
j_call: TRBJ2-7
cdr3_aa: CASSFEGGKGEYEQYF
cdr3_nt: TGTGCCAGCAGCTTCGAGGGGGGGAAGGGGGAATACGAGCAGTACTTC

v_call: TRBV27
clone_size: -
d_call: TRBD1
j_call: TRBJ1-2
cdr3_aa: CASSLFQRDRGQNYGYTF
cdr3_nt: TGTGCCAGCAGTTTATTTCAAAGAGACAGGGGGCAAAACTATGGCTACACCTTC

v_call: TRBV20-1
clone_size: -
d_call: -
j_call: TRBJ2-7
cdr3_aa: CSASTLATYEQYF
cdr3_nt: TGCAGTGCTAGTACCCTAGCTACCTACGAGCAGTACTTC

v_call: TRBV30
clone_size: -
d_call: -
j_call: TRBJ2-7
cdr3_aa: CAWRSGRRSGEEQYF
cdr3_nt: TGTGCCTGGAGATCGGGACGGAGATCTGGCGAGGAGCAGTACTTC

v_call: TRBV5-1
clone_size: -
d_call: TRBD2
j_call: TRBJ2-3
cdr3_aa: CASSARLADLTDTQYF
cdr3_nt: TGCGCCAGCAGCGCCAGACTAGCGGATCTCACAGATACGCAGTATTTT

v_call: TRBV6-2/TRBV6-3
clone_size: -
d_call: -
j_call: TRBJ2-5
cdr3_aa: CASSGRDWTETQYF
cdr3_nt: TGTGCCAGCAGTGGCCGGGACTGGACGGAGACCCAGTACTTC

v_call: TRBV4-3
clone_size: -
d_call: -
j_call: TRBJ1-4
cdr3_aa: CASSQEGVTNEKLFF
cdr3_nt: TGCGCCAGCAGCCAAGAAGGGGTAACTAATGAAAAACTGTTTTTT

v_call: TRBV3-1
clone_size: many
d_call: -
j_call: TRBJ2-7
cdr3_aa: CASSFSYNEQYF
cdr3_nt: TGTGCCAGCAGCTTCTCCTACAATGAGCAGTACTTC

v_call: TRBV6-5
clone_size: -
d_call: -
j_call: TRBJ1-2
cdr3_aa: CASLSHRVGYGYTF
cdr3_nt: TGTGCCAGCCTTAGCCACAGGGTGGGCTATGGCTACACCTTC

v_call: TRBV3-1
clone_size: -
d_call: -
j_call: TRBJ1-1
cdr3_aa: CASSQVGATEAFF
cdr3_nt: TGTGCCAGCAGCCAAGTGGGGGCCACTGAAGCTTTCTTT

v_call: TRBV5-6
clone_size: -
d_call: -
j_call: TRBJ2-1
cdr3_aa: CASTLNQAVGDEQFF
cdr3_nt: TGTGCCAGCACCCTGAATCAGGCGGTTGGGGATGAGCAGTTCTTC

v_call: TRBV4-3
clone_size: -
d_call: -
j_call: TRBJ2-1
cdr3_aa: CASSQILGVEQFF
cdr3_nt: TGCGCCAGCAGCCAAATACTAGGGGTTGAGCAGTTCTTC

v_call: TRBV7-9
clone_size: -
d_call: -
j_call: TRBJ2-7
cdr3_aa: CASSRDGPPYEQYF
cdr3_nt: TGTGCCAGCAGCCGGGACGGGCCCCCCTACGAGCAGTACTTC

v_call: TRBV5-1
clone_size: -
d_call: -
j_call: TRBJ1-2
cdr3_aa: CASSLGDTRLYGYTF
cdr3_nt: TGCGCCAGCAGCTTGGGAGACACACGTCTCTATGGCTACACCTTC

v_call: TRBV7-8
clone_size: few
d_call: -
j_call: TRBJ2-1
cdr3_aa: CASSLLTGLYNEQFF
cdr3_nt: TGTGCCAGCAGCTTACTAACGGGACTTTACAATGAGCAGTTCTTC

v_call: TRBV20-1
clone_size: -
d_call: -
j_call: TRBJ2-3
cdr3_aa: CSARGQGGTDTQYF
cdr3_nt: TGCAGTGCTAGAGGGCAGGGAGGCACAGATACGCAGTATTTT

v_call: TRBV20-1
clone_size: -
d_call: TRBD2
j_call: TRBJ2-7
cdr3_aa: CSADPNPSGAYGQYF
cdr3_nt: TGCAGTGCGGACCCCAATCCTAGCGGGGCTTACGGGCAGTACTTC

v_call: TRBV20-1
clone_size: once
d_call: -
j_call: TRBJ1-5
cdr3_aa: CSATDGSNQPQHF
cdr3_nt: TGCAGTGCTACGGACGGGAGCAATCAGCCCCAGCATTTT

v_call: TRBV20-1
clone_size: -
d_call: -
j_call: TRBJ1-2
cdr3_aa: CSASGAGEFNYGYTF
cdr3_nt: TGCAGTGCTAGCGGGGCAGGGGAGTTTAACTATGGCTACACCTTC

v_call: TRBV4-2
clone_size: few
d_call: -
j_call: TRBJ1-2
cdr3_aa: CASSQGMTDGYTF
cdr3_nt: TGTGCCAGCAGCCAAGGAATGACAGACGGCTACACCTTC

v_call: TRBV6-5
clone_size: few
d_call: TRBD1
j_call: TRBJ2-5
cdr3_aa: CASSYIRRTGETQYF
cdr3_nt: TGTGCCAGCAGTTACATTCGCAGGACAGGAGAGACCCAGTACTTC

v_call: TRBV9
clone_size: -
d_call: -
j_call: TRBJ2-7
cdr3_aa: CASSAELASHYEQYF
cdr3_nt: TGTGCCAGCAGCGCCGAGCTAGCGTCCCACTACGAGCAGTACTTC

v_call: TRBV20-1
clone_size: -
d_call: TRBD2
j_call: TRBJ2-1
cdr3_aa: CSGSGGGEAGNEQFF
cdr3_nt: TGCAGTGGTTCCGGCGGGGGGGAGGCGGGGAATGAGCAGTTCTTC

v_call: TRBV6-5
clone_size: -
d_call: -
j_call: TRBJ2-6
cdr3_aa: CASTPGLGANVLTF
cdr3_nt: TGTGCCAGCACCCCGGGGCTCGGGGCCAACGTCCTGACTTTC

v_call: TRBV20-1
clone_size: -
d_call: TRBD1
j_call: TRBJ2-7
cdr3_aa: CSAHDRVYEQYF
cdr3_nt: TGCAGTGCCCACGACAGGGTCTACGAGCAGTACTTC

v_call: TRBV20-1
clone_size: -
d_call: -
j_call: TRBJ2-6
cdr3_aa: CSAPSRAGANVLTF
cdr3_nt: TGCAGTGCGCCTTCTAGGGCTGGGGCCAACGTCCTGACTTTC

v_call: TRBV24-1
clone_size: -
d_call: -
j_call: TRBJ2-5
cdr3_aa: CATSDEAPTQETQYF
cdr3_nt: TGTGCCACCAGTGATGAGGCCCCAACCCAGGAGACCCAGTACTTC

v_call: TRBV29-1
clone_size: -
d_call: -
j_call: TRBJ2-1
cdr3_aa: CSVHRSEETQFF
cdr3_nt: TGCAGCGTCCATAGGAGCGAAGAGACCCAGTTCTTC